One sample yielded the 10 T cell receptor beta chains listed below, sequenced in a study of blood T cell repertoires in COVID-19. Here immunoSEQ multiplex PCR was the method, and the copy in TCRdb shows in-frame clones only, minus some. The repertoire holds 190,000 or so clones, with more than 75% as singletons. Sequencing used peripheral blood. Receptors were obtained from a woman under 30 who had recovered from COVID-19.

The rearrangement links TRBV14 to TRBJ1-3; D call uncertain. Germline V gene sequence: CDR1 SGHDN, CDR2 FVKESK. The CDR3 extends over 19 amino acids. The germline V and J ends were trimmed by 0 bases and 2 bases, with 20 bases remaining between them. This CDR3 is CASSQDCSHMEVTGNTIYF. CDR3 coding DNA: TGTGCCAGCAGCCAAGATTGCTCGCACATGGAGGTAACTGGAAACACCATATATTTT. The full variable domain, rest sourced from reference TRBV14 and TRBJ1-3, is EAGVTQFPSHSVIEKGQTVTLRCDPISGHDNLYWYRRVMGKEIKFLLHFVKESKQDESGMPNNRFLAERTGGTYSTLKVQPAELEDSGVYFCASSQDCSHMEVTGNTIYFGEGSWLTVV.

The rearrangement uses TRBV6-2 or TRBV6-3 and TRBJ2-5, with D maybe TRBD2 (7 bases). Per the germline V gene, CDR1 is MNHEY and CDR2 is SVGEGT. This CDR3 contains 14 residues. V was clipped by 4 bases and J by 5 bases, with 14 bases between them. The CDR3 loop is CASSSGGPGETQYF. The DNA of the CDR3 is TGTGCCAGCAGTTCCGGGGGGCCGGGGGAGACCCAGTACTTC.

The rearrangement joins TRBV19 to TRBJ2-1, with 8 bases lining up with TRBD1. This CDR3 has 15 residues. Germline trimming cut 5 bases from V and 0 bases from J; bases unmatched to any gene: 3. Per germline, CDR1 LNHDA and CDR2 SQIVND (reference sequence). The DNA of the CDR3 is TGTGCCAGTAGTTTGGACAGGGACTCCTACAATGAGCAGTTCTTC. Protein sequence: CASSLDRDSYNEQFF.

V is TRBV9 and J is TRBJ2-4, with TRBD1 matching over 10 bases. CDR1 and CDR2 (germline): SGDLS, YYNGEE. V was clipped by 3 bases and J by 8 bases; unmatched bases: 8. The CDR3 spans 15 residues. This CDR3 reads CASSAHGTGVDIQYF. CDR3 coding DNA: TGTGCCAGCAGCGCCCATGGGACAGGGGTGGACATTCAGTACTTC.

This chain connects TRBV7-2 to TRBJ2-5; TRBD2 matches 13 bases. V lost 1 base, J lost 5 bases, and 4 bases stayed unmatched. The CDR3 loop spans 16 amino acids. The germline V gene encodes CDR1 SGHTA and CDR2 FQGNSA. CDR3 in DNA: TGTGCCAGCAGCTTAGGGGGACTAGCGGGGCGGGAGACCCAGTACTTC. It codes for CASSLGGLAGRETQYF.

The gene calls are TRBV24-1 and TRBJ2-2, with 11 positions matching TRBD1. Trimming removed 4 bases from V and 6 bases from J; junction bases left unmatched: 3. Germline V gene data show CDR1 as KGHDR and CDR2 as SFDVKD. The CDR3 contains 15 residues. CDR3 sequence (DNA): TGTGCCACCAGTGACCCGGGACAGGGGGCCGGGGAGCTGTTTTTT. This gives the protein CATSDPGQGAGELFF.

The table lists this clone with a count of one. This chain connects TRBV5-5 to TRBJ2-3; TRBD2 matches at 9 bases. From germline, CDR1 is SGHKS and CDR2 YYEKEE (reference sequence). J lost 5 bases, V lost 2 bases, and 3 bases had no gene match. The CDR3 has 14 residues. Here the CDR3 reads CASSFSGGGDTQYF. Here the CDR3 DNA reads TGTGCCAGCAGCTTTAGCGGGGGCGGAGATACGCAGTATTTT. Complete variable domain (other parts from reference TRBV5-5 and TRBJ2-3): DAGVTQSPTHLIKTRGQQVTLRCSPISGHKSVSWYQQVLGQGPQFIFQYYEKEERGRGNFPDRFSARQFPNYSSELNVNALLLGDSALYLCASSFSGGGDTQYFGPGTRLTVL.

The count of this clone is one. This chain joins TRBV7-8 and TRBJ2-7; 9 bases match TRBD2. The germline V gene encodes CDR1 SGHVS and CDR2 FQNEAQ. Trimming removed 5 bases from V and 2 bases from J; junction bases left unmatched: 7. This CDR3 comprises 15 residues. The CDR3 DNA sequence: TGTGCCAGCAGCCCTCGGTTAGCGGGGGCCTACGAGCAGTACTTC. Encoded protein: CASSPRLAGAYEQYF. The entire variable domain, with the rest obtained from reference TRBV7-8 and TRBJ2-7, is as follows: GAGVSQSPRYKVAKRGQDVALRCDPISGHVSLFWYQQALGQGPEFLTYFQNEAQLDKSGLPSDRFFAERPEGSVSTLKIQRTQQEDSAVYLCASSPRLAGAYEQYFGPGTRLTVT.

The chain is built from TRBV9 and TRBJ1-1; D call uncertain. The CDR3 consists of 14 residues. Germline V gives CDR1 SGDLS, CDR2 YYNGEE. V was pared by 5 bases and J by 0 bases, with 11 bases between. CDR3: CASSLTSMNTEAFF. CDR3 in DNA: TGTGCCAGCAGTTTGACAAGCATGAACACTGAAGCTTTCTTT. Variable domain in full (rest from reference TRBV9 and TRBJ1-1): DSGVTQTPKHLITATGQRVTLRCSPRSGDLSVYWYQQSLDQGLQFLIQYYNGEERAKGNILERFSAQQFPDLHSELNLSSLELGDSALYFCASSLTSMNTEAFFGQGTRLTVV.

The gene calls are TRBV12-3 or TRBV12-4 and TRBJ2-1; D is possibly TRBD2 (5 bases). The V gene lost 6 bases and the J gene lost 6 bases, with 12 bases spanning the gap. The CDR3 is 13 amino acids. The CDR3 coding sequence is TGTGCCAGCAGCCTCACTAGACTCAATGAGCAGTTCTTC. This gives the protein CASSLTRLNEQFF.